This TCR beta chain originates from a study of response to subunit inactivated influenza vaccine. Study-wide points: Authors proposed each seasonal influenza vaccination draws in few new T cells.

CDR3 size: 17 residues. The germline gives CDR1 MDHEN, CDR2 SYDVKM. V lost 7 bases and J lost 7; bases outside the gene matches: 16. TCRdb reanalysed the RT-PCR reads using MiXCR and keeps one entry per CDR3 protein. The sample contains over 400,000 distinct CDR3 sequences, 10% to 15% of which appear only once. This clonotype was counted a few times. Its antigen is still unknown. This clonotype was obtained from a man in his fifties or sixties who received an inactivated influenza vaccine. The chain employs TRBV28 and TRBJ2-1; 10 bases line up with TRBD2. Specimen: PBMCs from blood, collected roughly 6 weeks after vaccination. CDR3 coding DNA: TGTGCCAGCAAGGATAACGAAGGACAGCGGGAGGGGAATGAGCAGTTCTTC. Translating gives CASKDNEGQREGNEQFF.